The 18 T cell receptor beta chains below come from one sample, sequenced in a study of shared clonotypes between healthy human individuals. Generated by immunoSEQ multiplex PCR, the TCRdb table keeps only in-frame clones and is missing some. The repertoire includes around 340,000 clones, about 70% of them detected once, and 10% sits in the top ten. Sequenced sample: memory CD4+ T cells sorted from blood. Stated subset: CD45RA-negative fraction. These TCRs come from a man between 25 and 39 years old in good health.

J is TRBJ1-1 and V is TRBV7-9; D possibly corresponds to TRBD1 (6 bases). From germline, CDR1 is SEHNR and CDR2 FQNEAQ (reference sequence). V shed 1 base and J shed 6 bases, with 12 bases lying between them. This CDR3 comprises 14 residues. CDR3 amino acids: CASSLGRGGAEAFF. The CDR3 coding sequence is TGTGCCAGCAGCTTAGGGCGCGGGGGCGCTGAAGCTTTCTTT.

The chain carries TRBV7-9 and TRBJ2-7; no clear D gene. V was shortened by 3 bases and J by 0 bases, with 6 bases between the two germline ends. From germline, CDR1 is SEHNR and CDR2 FQNEAQ (reference sequence). The CDR3 totals 13 residues. This chain's CDR3 is CASSLGNSYEQYF. In DNA, the CDR3 is TGTGCCAGCAGCTTGGGGAACTCCTACGAGCAGTACTTC.

Only a few counts were recorded for this clone. This chain uses TRBV6-5 with TRBJ2-5; the match to TRBD1 covers 8 bases. CDR3 length: 14 residues. CDR1 and CDR2 (germline): MNHEY, SVGAGI. J was trimmed by 5 bases and V by 5 bases; bases with no gene match: 7. CDR3 amino acids: CASSPPGGWETQYF. DNA of the CDR3: TGTGCCAGCAGTCCCCCAGGGGGCTGGGAGACCCAGTACTTC.

The V gene is TRBV9, the J gene TRBJ1-4; TRBD1 is a possible D gene (5 bases). Deletions cut 0 bases from V and 5 bases from J, with 17 bases between. Germline loops: CDR1 SGDLS, CDR2 YYNGEE. The CDR3 loop spans 17 amino acids. CDR3 in DNA: TGTGCCAGCAGCGTAGACGGGGTTGAGGGGTGGAATGAAAAACTGTTTTTT. As protein: CASSVDGVEGWNEKLFF.

The chain combines TRBV29-1 with TRBJ2-3; 12 bases agree with TRBD2. CDR3 length equals 15 residues. CDR1 SQVTM and CDR2 ANQGSEA come from the germline V gene. Unmatched junction bases numbered 7, after V lost 2 bases and J lost 7 bases. The CDR3 DNA follows: TGCAGCGTTGAATTGACTAGCGGGAGAAGAAATACGCAGTATTTT. This sequence encodes CSVELTSGRRNTQYF.

V and J are TRBV28 and TRBJ1-3; the D gene is possibly TRBD1 (5 bases). Germline-derived CDR1 and CDR2 are MDHEN and SYDVKM. Trimming pared 7 bases from V and 4 bases from J, leaving 14 bases between. The CDR3 has 14 residues. CDR3 bases: TGTGCCAGCAAGTTACAGGTCCCCGGAAACACCATATATTTT. Protein: CASKLQVPGNTIYF.

The chain carries TRBV2 and TRBJ2-7, with D possibly being TRBD1 or TRBD2 (6 bases each). V was cut by 6 bases and J by 2 bases, with 20 bases left in between. Per germline, CDR1 SNHLY and CDR2 FYNNEI. There are 16 residues in the CDR3. For the CDR3, the DNA is TGTGCCAGCAGAGAGGGGGGAAAATTTTCTACCTACGAGCAGTACTTC. Translated: CASREGGKFSTYEQYF.

V and J are TRBV29-1 and TRBJ1-1; no clear D. V lost 0 bases and J lost 1, with 6 bases in between. Germline V gene sequence: CDR1 SQVTM, CDR2 ANQGSEA. This CDR3 spans 13 amino acids. CDR3: CSVEDGKNTEAFF. Here the CDR3 DNA reads TGCAGCGTTGAAGACGGGAAGAACACTGAAGCTTTCTTT.

The chain recombines TRBV5-4 with TRBJ1-3, with D possibly TRBD1 on 5 matching bases. The length of the CDR3 is 17 residues. Trimming left V 4 bases short and J 0 bases short, with 17 bases between. Germline assignment: CDR1 SGHNT and CDR2 YYREEE (reference sequence). The CDR3 DNA sequence: TGTGCCAGCAGCATTGACGGACAAGTTAGCTCTGGAAACACCATATATTTT. Encoded protein: CASSIDGQVSSGNTIYF.

This chain connects TRBV7-2 to TRBJ2-6; D might be TRBD1 (5 bases). Germline CDR1 SGHTA, CDR2 FQGNSA. The CDR3 totals 18 residues. Trimming pared 1 base from V and 1 base from J, leaving 14 bases between. The CDR3 protein is CASSLDAGRRSGANVLTF. In nucleotides, the CDR3 is TGTGCCAGCAGCTTAGATGCAGGGCGGAGATCTGGGGCCAACGTCCTGACTTTC. The entire variable domain, with the rest obtained from reference TRBV7-2 and TRBJ2-6, is as follows: GAGVSQSPSNKVTEKGKDVELRCDPISGHTALYWYRQSLGQGLEFLIYFQGNSAPDKSGLPSDRFSAERTGGSVSTLTIQRTQQEDSAVYLCASSLDAGRRSGANVLTFGAGSRLTVL.

This sequence joins TRBV7-2 and TRBJ2-1; TRBD2 agrees at 11 bases. The CDR3 extends over 16 amino acids. Germline CDR1 reads SGHTA; CDR2 reads FQGNSA. Germline trimming cut 5 bases from V and 6 bases from J; bases unmatched to any gene: 9. Here the CDR3 DNA reads TGTGCCAGCAGCGACGTGGTGACTAGCGGGGCCAATGAGCAGTTCTTC. Protein: CASSDVVTSGANEQFF. Complete variable domain (other parts from reference TRBV7-2 and TRBJ2-1): GAGVSQSPSNKVTEKGKDVELRCDPISGHTALYWYRQSLGQGLEFLIYFQGNSAPDKSGLPSDRFSAERTGGSVSTLTIQRTQQEDSAVYLCASSDVVTSGANEQFFGPGTRLTVL.

The chain uses TRBV19 and TRBJ2-7; 7 bases are a match to TRBD2. After removal of 4 bases from V and 4 bases from J, the junction contained 1 base not matched to a gene. The germline V gene encodes CDR1 LNHDA and CDR2 SQIVND (reference sequence). The CDR3 spans 12 residues. The CDR3 nucleotides read TGTGCCAGTAGTAAGGGAGGGTACGAGCAGTACTTC. This gives the protein CASSKGGYEQYF. Drawing the rest from reference TRBV19 and TRBJ2-7, the complete variable domain is DGGITQSPKYLFRKEGQNVTLSCEQNLNHDAMYWYRQDPGQGLRLIYYSQIVNDFQKGDIAEGYSVSREKKESFPLTVTSAQKNPTAFYLCASSKGGYEQYFGPGTRLTVT.

This rearrangement joins TRBV6-5 to TRBJ2-1; the D gene is possibly TRBD1 (5 bases). CDR3 size: 16 residues. Trimming pared 6 bases from V and 0 bases from J, leaving 15 bases between. Germline CDR1 MNHEY, CDR2 SVGAGI. The CDR3 sequence is CASRYRTIGSYNEQFF. DNA for the CDR3: TGTGCCAGCAGATACAGGACAATCGGCTCCTACAATGAGCAGTTCTTC.

The CDR3 nucleotides read TGTGCCAGCAGCCTTAGCGGGAGCGTCGAGTACAATGAGCAGTTCTTC. Translation: CASSLSGSVEYNEQFF. The V and J genes are TRBV7-2 and TRBJ2-1, with TRBD2 matching over 9 bases. This CDR3 comprises 16 residues. CDR1 is SGHTA and CDR2 is FQGNSA in the germline V gene. V lost 5 bases and J lost 4; bases outside the gene matches: 9.

V usage is TRBV14 and J usage is TRBJ2-7, with 9 bases lining up with TRBD2. Unmatched junction bases numbered 8, after V lost 2 bases and J lost 6 bases. The germline V gene encodes CDR1 SGHDN and CDR2 FVKESK. CDR3 length: 15 amino acids. The CDR3 loop is CASSQILAGVSEQYF. The CDR3 nucleotides read TGTGCCAGCAGCCAAATTTTAGCGGGAGTTTCCGAGCAGTACTTC.

The chain couples TRBV18 to TRBJ2-7, with a tentative D call TRBD1 (6 bases). Trimming cost V 3 bases and J 1 base, with 7 bases left between them. This CDR3 has 13 residues. Germline V lookup: CDR1 KGHSH, CDR2 LQKENI. The CDR3: CASSPDSSYEQYF. CDR3 coding DNA: TGTGCCAGCTCACCGGACAGTTCCTACGAGCAGTACTTC.

The rearrangement joins TRBV6-5 to TRBJ2-1; D gene uncertain. The CDR3 is 13 residues long. Trimming pared 0 bases from V and 5 bases from J, leaving 5 bases between. Germline V lookup: CDR1 MNHEY, CDR2 SVGAGI. This chain's CDR3 is CASSYSLNNEQFF. The CDR3 DNA follows: TGTGCCAGCAGTTACTCTTTGAACAATGAGCAGTTCTTC.

The genes are TRBV11-2 and TRBJ1-5; D not certain. The CDR3 covers 14 residues. Germline CDR1 and CDR2: SGHAT and FQNNGV. V lost 4 bases and J lost 5, with 12 bases in between. The CDR3, as DNA: TGTGCCAGCAGCTACTACAGCTTGGATCAGCCCCAGCATTTT. Encoded protein: CASSYYSLDQPQHF.